The clone carrying this T cell receptor (beta chain) came up many times. This entry comes from a study of T-cell reconstitution after alpha-beta-depleted transplantation in children. For TCRbeta, the library was prepared with unique molecular identifiers. TCRdb re-called the PCR reads through MiXCR, storing one row per CDR3 protein. The data hold more than 150,000 distinct CDR3 sequences, with approximately 7% observed a single time. Looked up from germline, CDR1 is SGHNT and CDR2 is YENEEA. V was clipped by 0 bases and J by 1 base, with 6 bases between them. The CDR3 spans 15 residues. The rearrangement uses TRBV11-3 and TRBJ2-2, with D tentatively TRBD2 (6 bases). The specimen comprised PBMCs from the stem cell graft donor, sampled from the stem cell graft. The sequence was obtained from a human donor who donated a stem cell graft to a child with Wiskott-Aldrich syndrome. The CDR3 reads CASSLEGLNTGELFF. The CDR3 nucleotides are TGTGCCAGCAGCTTAGAGGGACTGAACACCGGGGAGCTGTTTTTT.